This T cell receptor (beta chain) comes out of a study of T cells in localized non-small cell lung cancer. Notes on the study in general: Sequencing involved a lone tumor region, leaving heterogeneity possible. Among the top 100 tumor clones, a median about 52 appeared in adjacent lung. Tumor showed lower T cell clonality than uninvolved adjacent lung, where it was highest.

The CDR3 has 16 residues. Trimming took off 7 bases at V and 4 bases at J, with 22 bases between the two ends. Germline V gives CDR1 SGHNT, CDR2 YENEEA. Notes on this clone: Its antigen is unidentified.

Assay used: immunoSEQ multiplex PCR; TCRdb lists only in-frame clones, some missing. The repertoire holds a few thousand clones, with roughly a third as singletons. The chain links TRBV11-3 to TRBJ1-2; D is uncertain. The clonotype comes from a female donor older than 55 with stage II squamous cell lung carcinoma. The input for sequencing was lung tumor tissue, taken before any cancer treatment. The CDR3 loop is CASTLGSSSGSYGYTF. In nucleotides, the CDR3 is TGTGCCAGCACCCTTGGGTCCTCCTCGGGTAGCTATGGCTACACCTTC.